These 18 T cell receptor beta chains came from one sample sequenced in a study of cytomegalovirus exposure and HLA in healthy donors. PCR involved 60 Vbeta and 13 Jbeta primers. The table came from immunoSEQ multiplex PCR; TCRdb's copy has only in-frame clones and leaves some out. This table has tens of thousands of clones, about 80% appearing once. Material for sequencing was PBMCs. Every receptor here comes from a woman between 40 and 55 years old in good health and CMV-seropositive.

The rearrangement links TRBV4-3 to TRBJ1-2; perhaps TRBD1 as D (6 bases). V lost 4 bases, J lost 0 bases, and 12 bases lay in between. This CDR3 contains 15 residues. Germline lookup yields CDR1 LGHNA and CDR2 YSLEER. Here the CDR3 reads CASSLQTGTNYGYTF. CDR3 nucleotide sequence: TGCGCCAGCAGCCTCCAGACAGGAACTAACTATGGCTACACCTTC.

The V gene is TRBV7-9, the J gene TRBJ2-7; TRBD2 matches 8 bases. Germline CDR1 SEHNR, CDR2 FQNEAQ (reference sequence). CDR3 size: 15 residues. V shed 7 bases, J shed 2 bases, and the junction held 10 bases outside the gene matches. CDR3 protein: CASTGPAGGAYEQYF. Here the CDR3 DNA reads TGTGCCAGCACGGGACCGGCGGGGGGCGCCTACGAGCAGTACTTC.

The V and J genes are TRBV4-3 and TRBJ2-7; D might be TRBD2 (6 bases). Trimming pared 2 bases from V and 0 bases from J, leaving 11 bases between. The CDR3 is 15 amino acids. Per the germline V gene, CDR1 is LGHNA and CDR2 is YSLEER. The CDR3 loop reads CASSQLAASSYEQYF. For the CDR3, the DNA is TGCGCCAGCAGCCAATTAGCGGCTAGCTCCTACGAGCAGTACTTC.

This clone showed up just once. This chain's CDR3 is CASSQRSAGSTDTQYF. The CDR3 DNA reads as TGCGCCAGCAGCCAACGGTCGGCGGGGAGCACAGATACGCAGTATTTT. The V gene is TRBV4-1, the J gene TRBJ2-3; D perhaps matches TRBD2 (6 bases). The V gene lost 2 bases and the J gene lost 0 bases, with 12 bases spanning the gap. CDR1 and CDR2 (germline): MGHRA, YSYEKL. The CDR3 runs to 16 residues.

This chain joins TRBV7-9 and TRBJ2-5; 16 bases fit TRBD2. Per the germline V gene, CDR1 is SEHNR and CDR2 is FQNEAQ (reference sequence). The CDR3 runs to 17 residues. Unmatched junction bases numbered 7, after V lost 5 bases and J lost 4 bases. In DNA, the CDR3 is TGTGCCAGCAGCCAAGGGACTAGCGGGGGGGCCGGAGAGACCCAGTACTTC. It encodes CASSQGTSGGAGETQYF.

The chain employs TRBV9 and TRBJ2-3; a weak D match, TRBD2 (5 bases). The CDR3 has 15 residues. Trimming pared 3 bases from V and 2 bases from J, leaving 13 bases between. Per the germline V gene, CDR1 is SGDLS and CDR2 is YYNGEE. The CDR3 sequence: CASSGEPNPTDTQYF. The CDR3 DNA follows: TGTGCCAGCAGCGGGGAGCCCAACCCCACAGATACGCAGTATTTT.

V gene TRBV5-5 combines with J gene TRBJ2-5; D is perhaps TRBD2 (6 bases). Germline V gene sequence: CDR1 SGHKS, CDR2 YYEKEE (reference sequence). This CDR3 has 15 residues. Trimming left V 1 base short and J 3 bases short, with 13 bases between. The CDR3 here is CASSLTGSREETQYF. CDR3 in DNA: TGTGCCAGCAGCTTGACCGGGAGTAGGGAAGAGACCCAGTACTTC.

The chain has TRBV7-9 and TRBJ1-2; D is unclear. Looked up from germline, CDR1 is SEHNR and CDR2 is FQNEAQ (reference sequence). V was pared by 2 bases and J by 6 bases, with 7 bases between. The CDR3 contains 12 residues. This CDR3 reads CASSLTTDGYTF. DNA for the CDR3: TGTGCCAGCAGCTTAACCACAGATGGCTACACCTTC.

The chain carries TRBV5-1 and TRBJ2-5; 8 positions match TRBD2. V shed 2 bases and J 3 bases; nucleotides not matched to a gene: 6. The CDR3 extends over 15 amino acids. Germline V gene data show CDR1 as SGHRS and CDR2 as YFSETQ. This CDR3 reads CASSFSGGREETQYF. In DNA form, the CDR3 reads TGCGCCAGCAGCTTCTCGGGAGGGCGGGAAGAGACCCAGTACTTC.

The chain is built from TRBV27 and TRBJ1-5; TRBD1 is a possible D gene (5 bases). Per germline, CDR1 MNHEY and CDR2 SMNVEV (reference sequence). Trimming pared 5 bases from V and 10 bases from J, leaving 18 bases between. This CDR3 is built from 14 residues. CDR3 nucleotides: TGTGCCAGCAGTCCTGCGGGACGATTTTTTCCCCAGCATTTT. Protein product: CASSPAGRFFPQHF.

This clone was detected a few times. V gene TRBV11-3 combines with J gene TRBJ2-3, with 8 bases fitting TRBD2. Germline values: CDR1 SGHNT, CDR2 YENEEA. J was trimmed by 6 bases and V by 5 bases; bases with no gene match: 10. The CDR3 sequence is 15 residues long. The CDR3 nucleotides read TGTGCCAGCAGCACAAATTACGGGGGGGTGGATACGCAGTATTTT. Translation gives CASSTNYGGVDTQYF. Full variable domain (remainder filled in from reference TRBV11-3 and TRBJ2-3): EAGVVQSPRYKIIEKKQPVAFWCNPISGHNTLYWYLQNLGQGPELLIRYENEEAVDDSQLPKDRFSAERLKGVDSTLKIQPAELGDSAVYLCASSTNYGGVDTQYFGPGTRLTVL.

The chain joins TRBV15 to TRBJ1-2; 8 bases align to TRBD1. Germline trimming cut 5 bases from V and 6 bases from J; bases unmatched to any gene: 14. CDR1 is LNHNV, CDR2 YYDKDF, per germline (reference sequence). CDR3 length equals 16 residues. Here the CDR3 DNA reads TGTGCCACCAGCGGGGACTGGGCAGGGGGCGCCAATGGCTACACCTTC. Protein: CATSGDWAGGANGYTF. Full variable domain (remainder filled in from reference TRBV15 and TRBJ1-2): DAMVIQNPRYQVTQFGKPVTLSCSQTLNHNVMYWYQQKSSQAPKLLFHYYDKDFNNEADTPDNFQSRRPNTSFCFLDIRSPGLGDTAMYLCATSGDWAGGANGYTFGSGTRLTVV.

V gene TRBV29-1 combines with J gene TRBJ2-1; tentative D call: TRBD1 (6 bases). In germline, CDR1 is SQVTM, CDR2 ANQGSEA. V was pared by 4 bases and J by 6 bases, with 13 bases between. CDR3 length: 13 residues. CDR3 protein: CSVAPRGRNEQFF. The CDR3 region has the DNA TGCAGCGTTGCCCCCAGGGGCCGCAATGAGCAGTTCTTC.

As DNA, the CDR3 is TGCGCCAGCAGCTTGAGACAGGGCGACACCATATATTTT. It codes for CASSLRQGDTIYF. The chain recombines TRBV5-1 with TRBJ1-3; TRBD1 matches at 7 bases. V lost 1 base to trimming and J lost 8 bases; unmatched junction nucleotides: 3. The CDR3 has 13 amino acids. CDR1 is SGHRS, CDR2 YFSETQ, per germline.

The CDR3 nucleotides read TGTGCCAGTAGTATGGACAGGGGGAGGTCGAGCGGCTACACCTTC. This translates into CASSMDRGRSSGYTF. This chain uses TRBV19 with TRBJ1-2; the match to TRBD1 covers 10 bases. The CDR3 totals 15 residues. Germline assignment: CDR1 LNHDA and CDR2 SQIVND (reference sequence). V dropped 3 bases and J dropped 8; count of bases not matched to a gene: 9. Using reference TRBV19 and TRBJ1-2 for the parts outside the CDR3, the full variable domain is DGGITQSPKYLFRKEGQNVTLSCEQNLNHDAMYWYRQDPGQGLRLIYYSQIVNDFQKGDIAEGYSVSREKKESFPLTVTSAQKNPTAFYLCASSMDRGRSSGYTFGSGTRLTVV.

J is TRBJ1-2 and V is TRBV5-1, with 7 bases that match TRBD1. Germline V lookup: CDR1 SGHRS, CDR2 YFSETQ. This CDR3 region has 14 residues. The trim removed 4 bases at V and 7 bases at J, leaving 10 bases unmatched. CDR3 nucleotides: TGCGCCAGCAGCGCCGGAGGGGGCGGAGGTGGCTACACCTTC. Protein sequence: CASSAGGGGGGYTF. The entire variable domain, with the rest obtained from reference TRBV5-1 and TRBJ1-2, is as follows: KAGVTQTPRYLIKTRGQQVTLSCSPISGHRSVSWYQQTPGQGLQFLFEYFSETQRNKGNFPGRFSGRQFSNSRSEMNVSTLELGDSALYLCASSAGGGGGGYTFGSGTRLTVV.

The rearrangement uses TRBV9 and TRBJ1-1; possible D gene TRBD1, 6 bases. CDR1 is SGDLS, CDR2 YYNGEE, per germline. The CDR3 runs 15 residues. V lost 3 bases and J 10 bases, leaving 22 bases between the germline ends. The CDR3 bases are TGTGCCAGCAGCGCTGGGGGCGCGGGCCGGCAGAGAGCTTTCTTT. Protein: CASSAGGAGRQRAFF.

The V call is TRBV18, the J call TRBJ1-5; unclear D gene. The CDR3 is 13 amino acids. Germline CDR1 and CDR2: KGHSH and LQKENI. V gave up 6 bases and J gave up 8 bases, with 14 bases separating them. CDR3 region: CASSPGLTEPQHF. Written as DNA, the CDR3 is TGTGCCAGCTCCCCGGGTCTTACGGAGCCCCAGCATTTT. The entire variable domain, with the rest obtained from reference TRBV18 and TRBJ1-5, is as follows: NAGVMQNPRHLVRRRGQEARLRCSPMKGHSHVYWYRQLPEEGLKFMVYLQKENIIDESGMPKERFSAEFPKEGPSILRIQQVVRGDSAAYFCASSPGLTEPQHFGDGTRLSIL.